The 26 T cell receptor beta chains given below trace back to one sample, sequenced in a study of shared clonotypes between healthy human individuals. The data were produced by immunoSEQ multiplex PCR, yet TCRdb's version contains in-frame clones alone and is incomplete. This table has about 1.1 million clones, about four fifths appearing once. Specimen: memory CD4+ T cells from PBMCs. The subset was: CD45RA-negative fraction. These TCRs come from a man younger than 35 in good health. Some clones in this sample may be carry-over from other donors' samples.

This clone was seen a few times. The chain is built from TRBV6-5 and TRBJ2-1, with D hard to call. Trimming removed 4 bases from V and 5 bases from J, with 9 bases in between. Per the germline V gene, CDR1 is MNHEY and CDR2 is SVGAGI. CDR3 length equals 13 residues. As DNA, the CDR3 is TGTGCCAGCAGTTCCGAGTCCGACAATGAGCAGTTCTTC. It specifies CASSSESDNEQFF.

V is TRBV30 and J is TRBJ1-2; D may be TRBD1 (5 bases). Germline CDR1 GTSNPN, CDR2 SVGIG (reference sequence). Deletions cut 2 bases from V and 3 bases from J, with 10 bases between. This CDR3 is 13 amino acids long. As DNA, the CDR3 is TGTGCCTGGAGTCCCAGAGGGGACTATGGCTACACCTTC. Its translation is CAWSPRGDYGYTF. Looking up the rest from reference TRBV30 and TRBJ1-2 gives the full variable domain: SQTIHQWPATLVQPVGSPLSLECTVEGTSNPNLYWYRQAAGRGLQLLFYSVGIGQISSEVPQNLSASRPQDRQFILSSKKLLLSDSGFYLCAWSPRGDYGYTFGSGTRLTVV.

In its sample, this clone was seen once. The rearrangement links TRBV28 to TRBJ1-3; TRBD1 matches 7 bases. Trimming at V came to 2 bases and at J to 0 bases, leaving 4 bases not matched to a gene. The CDR3 length is 16 residues. CDR1 and CDR2 from the germline V gene are MDHEN and SYDVKM. DNA for the CDR3: TGTGCCAGCAGTTTAGGGACAGCAAACTCTGGAAACACCATATATTTT. The encoded protein is CASSLGTANSGNTIYF.

The J gene is TRBJ2-5, the V gene TRBV2; a weak D match, TRBD2 (5 bases). The CDR3 loop spans 18 amino acids. Germline V CDR1 and CDR2: SNHLY, FYNNEI. V was clipped by 1 base and J by 5 bases, with 23 bases between them. The CDR3 coding sequence is TGTGCCAGCAGTGAAGGGTTGCTAGCAATGACTCCCCGGGAGACCCAGTACTTC. Protein product: CASSEGLLAMTPRETQYF.

As regards this clone: This sample includes further DNA sequences coding for the same CDR3. J is TRBJ2-3 and V is TRBV5-1; no definite D call. CDR3 length: 14 amino acids. Trimming removed 2 bases at V and 1 base at J, with 8 bases between. Germline CDR1 reads SGHRS; CDR2 reads YFSETQ. Here the CDR3 reads CASSFSAGTDTQYF. The CDR3 nucleotides read TGCGCCAGCAGCTTCTCTGCAGGCACAGATACGCAGTATTTT.

This chain connects TRBV12-5 to TRBJ2-7; D is possibly TRBD1 (6 bases). Deletions cut 4 bases from V and 6 bases from J, with 10 bases between. The CDR3 spans 12 residues. Germline V CDR1 and CDR2: LGHNT, FRNRAP. CDR3 nucleotides: TGTGCTAGTGGTTGGCAGGACAGCGAGCAGTACTTC. Amino acid sequence: CASGWQDSEQYF. The complete variable domain, with remaining parts taken from reference TRBV12-5 and TRBJ2-7, reads DARVTQTPRHKVTEMGQEVTMRCQPILGHNTVFWYRQTMMQGLELLAYFRNRAPLDDSGMPKDRFSAEMPDATLATLKIQPSEPRDSAVYFCASGWQDSEQYFGPGTRLTVT.

The chain has TRBV7-9 and TRBJ1-4; D is possibly TRBD1 (5 bases). This CDR3 region has 15 residues. Per germline, CDR1 SEHNR and CDR2 FQNEAQ (reference sequence). With 4 bases removed from V and 8 bases from J, the gap between germline ends came to 17 bases. The CDR3, as DNA: TGTGCCAGCAGCTCTACCGGGACTCAGGGCGAAAAACTGTTTTTT. It yields the protein CASSSTGTQGEKLFF.

This clone was counted a few times. The chain links TRBV6-6 to TRBJ2-2; D might be TRBD2 (5 bases). Germline V gene data show CDR1 as MNHNY and CDR2 as SVGAGI (reference sequence). The ends were cut back, 2 bases at V and 8 bases at J, with 15 bases in the middle. This CDR3 comprises 15 residues. The CDR3 bases are TGTGCCAGCAGTTACGTTGATGACCGGGGAGGGGAGCTGTTTTTT. Encoded protein: CASSYVDDRGGELFF.

This clone was seen once. This rearrangement joins TRBV5-1 to TRBJ2-3, with a tentative D call TRBD2 (6 bases). There are 14 residues in the CDR3. Trimming took off 2 bases at V and 13 bases at J, with 20 bases between the two ends. From germline, CDR1 is SGHRS and CDR2 YFSETQ. In DNA form, the CDR3 reads TGCGCCAGCAGCTTACTTATGACTAGTCGGGTCGAGTATTTT. It translates to CASSLLMTSRVEYF. The complete variable domain, with remaining parts taken from reference TRBV5-1 and TRBJ2-3, reads KAGVTQTPRYLIKTRGQQVTLSCSPISGHRSVSWYQQTPGQGLQFLFEYFSETQRNKGNFPGRFSGRQFSNSRSEMNVSTLELGDSALYLCASSLLMTSRVEYFGPGTRLTVL.

This clone was detected only a few times. V gene TRBV20-1 combines with J gene TRBJ1-2, with D unclear. Germline V lookup: CDR1 DFQATT, CDR2 SNEGSKA (reference sequence). The V end was cut by 7 bases, the J end by 7 bases, with 13 bases between. The CDR3 spans 11 residues. The CDR3 is CSVKGLGGYTF. CDR3 in DNA: TGCAGTGTTAAAGGACTGGGTGGCTACACCTTC.

V is TRBV7-2 and J is TRBJ1-3, with D uncertain. Germline V gives CDR1 SGHTA, CDR2 FQGNSA. The CDR3 loop spans 14 amino acids. The V end lost 5 bases, the J end lost 0 bases, and 8 bases lay between the germline ends. Here the CDR3 DNA reads TGTGCCAGCAGCGATCTTAGCTCTGGAAACACCATATATTTT. Amino acid sequence: CASSDLSSGNTIYF.

The genes are TRBV10-3 and TRBJ2-5; 11 nucleotides agree with TRBD1. This CDR3 has 14 residues. CDR1 is ENHRY, CDR2 SYGVKD, per germline. V was clipped by 8 bases and J by 4 bases; unmatched bases: 6. Here the CDR3 reads CAIGTGGLGETQYF. CDR3 sequence (DNA): TGTGCCATCGGGACAGGGGGATTGGGAGAGACCCAGTACTTC.

The chain employs TRBV18 and TRBJ2-3; 7 bases line up with TRBD2. The CDR3 is 14 residues long. Germline trimming cut 4 bases from V and 1 base from J; bases unmatched to any gene: 2. The germline CDR1 and CDR2 sequences are KGHSH and LQKENI. CDR3 in DNA: TGTGCCAGCTCACTGAGCGGGGGCACAGATACGCAGTATTTT. Its translation is CASSLSGGTDTQYF.

The chain employs TRBV10-3 and TRBJ1-2; TRBD1 aligns across 8 bases. Germline CDR1 is ENHRY and CDR2 is SYGVKD. V lost 6 bases, J lost 2 bases, and 5 bases stayed unmatched. The CDR3 is 14 residues long. The CDR3 bases are TGTGCCATCAGCCAGGACAGGGAAAACTATGGCTACACCTTC. It yields the protein CAISQDRENYGYTF.

The chain combines TRBV14 with TRBJ1-5; D gene uncertain. There are 13 residues in the CDR3. Per germline, CDR1 SGHDN and CDR2 FVKESK. Trimming stripped 3 bases from V and 6 bases from J, with 9 bases between. This CDR3 is CASSQGEPQPQHF. In DNA, the CDR3 is TGTGCCAGCAGCCAGGGTGAGCCTCAGCCCCAGCATTTT.

The V and J genes are TRBV7-7 and TRBJ2-1, with D uncertain. V gave up 5 bases and J gave up 6 bases, with 14 bases separating them. In germline, CDR1 is SSHAT, CDR2 FNYEAQ (reference sequence). The CDR3 extends over 14 amino acids. The CDR3 protein is CASSPASAGNEQFF. The CDR3 DNA is TGTGCCAGCAGCCCCGCGAGCGCCGGCAATGAGCAGTTCTTC. The full variable domain, in which reference TRBV7-7 and TRBJ2-1 provide the parts outside the CDR3, is GAGVSQSPRYKVTKRGQDVTLRCDPISSHATLYWYQQALGQGPEFLTYFNYEAQPDKSGLPSDRFSAERPEGSISTLTIQRTEQRDSAMYRCASSPASAGNEQFFGPGTRLTVL.

The sample holds one count of this clone. The rearrangement uses TRBV6-1 and TRBJ2-1; D uncertain. V was clipped by 6 bases and J by 0 bases, with 12 bases between them. Per the germline V gene, CDR1 is MNHNS and CDR2 is SASEGT. CDR3 size: 15 residues. The CDR3 is CASRVNLGSYNEQFF. The CDR3 DNA is TGTGCCAGCAGAGTGAATCTCGGCTCCTACAATGAGCAGTTCTTC.

V gene TRBV6-1 combines with J gene TRBJ2-1, with D unclear. This CDR3 has 16 residues. Germline assignment: CDR1 MNHNS and CDR2 SASEGT. V dropped 4 bases and J dropped 0 bases, with 13 bases sitting between them. CDR3 nucleotides: TGTGCCAGCAGTGTAGGGCGGCCCAGCTCCTACAATGAGCAGTTCTTC. The encoded protein is CASSVGRPSSYNEQFF.

The J gene is TRBJ1-4, the V gene TRBV28; maybe TRBD1 (6 bases). Germline CDR1 MDHEN, CDR2 SYDVKM. CDR3 length: 15 amino acids. The germline V and J ends were trimmed by 10 bases and 0 bases, with 15 bases remaining between them. CDR3 sequence: CATYEGGATNEKLFF. CDR3 DNA: TGTGCCACCTACGAAGGGGGTGCAACTAATGAAAAACTGTTTTTT.

V gene TRBV7-2 combines with J gene TRBJ1-5; tentatively, D is TRBD1 (5 bases). V was trimmed by 5 bases and J by 1 base, leaving 12 bases between them. This CDR3 has 15 residues. Germline V gene lookup returns CDR1 SGHTA and CDR2 FQGNSA. The CDR3 region is CASSRDWGSNQPQHF. The CDR3 bases are TGTGCCAGCAGCCGGGACTGGGGCAGCAATCAGCCCCAGCATTTT. The complete variable domain, with remaining parts taken from reference TRBV7-2 and TRBJ1-5, reads GAGVSQSPSNKVTEKGKDVELRCDPISGHTALYWYRQSLGQGLEFLIYFQGNSAPDKSGLPSDRFSAERTGGSVSTLTIQRTQQEDSAVYLCASSRDWGSNQPQHFGDGTRLSIL.

As for this clone: The same CDR3 is also encoded by other DNA sequences in this sample. The chain couples TRBV5-1 to TRBJ1-2; maybe TRBD1 (5 bases). V was shortened by 0 bases and J by 3 bases, with 12 bases between the two germline ends. The V gene's germline CDR1 is SGHRS and CDR2 YFSETQ. This CDR3 is built from 15 residues. The CDR3 DNA reads TGCGCCAGCAGCTTGGGCATCGACAGAGACTATGGCTACACCTTC. Translated: CASSLGIDRDYGYTF.

The rearrangement joins TRBV5-1 to TRBJ2-1, with TRBD1 matching 8 bases. The germline CDR1 and CDR2 sequences are SGHRS and YFSETQ. With 4 bases clipped from V and 10 bases from J, the junction kept 10 bases outside the gene matches. This CDR3 is built from 14 residues. CDR3 DNA: TGCGCCAGCAGCACGGGACAGGCTATTAGGGAGCAGTTCTTC. It codes for CASSTGQAIREQFF. Full variable domain (remainder filled in from reference TRBV5-1 and TRBJ2-1): KAGVTQTPRYLIKTRGQQVTLSCSPISGHRSVSWYQQTPGQGLQFLFEYFSETQRNKGNFPGRFSGRQFSNSRSEMNVSTLELGDSALYLCASSTGQAIREQFFGPGTRLTVL.

The genes are TRBV6-1 and TRBJ2-3, with D possibly TRBD2 on 5 matching bases. Germline CDR1 is MNHNS and CDR2 is SASEGT. V gave up 9 bases and J gave up 6 bases, with 16 bases separating them. The CDR3 contains 13 residues. The CDR3 bases are TGTGCCAGTAACCGGACCCCGGGGGATACGCAGTATTTT. This codes for CASNRTPGDTQYF.

The chain carries TRBV9 and TRBJ2-5, with D perhaps TRBD1 (5 bases). Germline V lookup: CDR1 SGDLS, CDR2 YYNGEE. With 3 bases removed from V and 9 bases from J, the gap between germline ends came to 15 bases. This CDR3 comprises 13 residues. CDR3 nucleotide sequence: TGTGCCAGCAGCGGGATCCCCACAGGATCCCAGTACTTC. Its protein is CASSGIPTGSQYF.

The V gene is TRBV5-8, the J gene TRBJ2-7, with 9 bases lining up with TRBD1. CDR1 SGHTS and CDR2 YDEGEE come from the germline V gene. The J segment lost 6 bases and the V segment lost 2 bases, leaving 9 bases of the junction unmatched. CDR3 length: 15 residues. The CDR3 here is CASSFIGQGWSEQYF. Here the CDR3 DNA reads TGTGCCAGCAGCTTTATAGGACAGGGGTGGTCCGAGCAGTACTTC.

The V gene is TRBV29-1, the J gene TRBJ2-6; D may match TRBD1 or TRBD2 (5 bases each). The CDR3 runs to 14 residues. The ends were cut back, 7 bases at V and 1 base at J, with 11 bases in the middle. The germline gives CDR1 SQVTM, CDR2 ANQGSEA. CDR3 region: CSARGDSGANVLTF. CDR3 sequence (DNA): TGCAGCGCCCGAGGGGATTCTGGGGCCAACGTCCTGACTTTC.